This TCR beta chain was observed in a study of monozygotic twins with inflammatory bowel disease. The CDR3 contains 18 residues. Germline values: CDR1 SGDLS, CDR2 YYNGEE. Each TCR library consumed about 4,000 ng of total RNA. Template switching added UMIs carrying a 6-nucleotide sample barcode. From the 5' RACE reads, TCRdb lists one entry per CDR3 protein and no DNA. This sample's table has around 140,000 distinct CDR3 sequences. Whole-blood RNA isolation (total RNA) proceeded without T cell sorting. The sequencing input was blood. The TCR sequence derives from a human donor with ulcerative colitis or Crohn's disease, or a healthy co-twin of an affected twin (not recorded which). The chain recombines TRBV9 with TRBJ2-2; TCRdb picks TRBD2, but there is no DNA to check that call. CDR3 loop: CASSVGSLAGFGTGELFF.